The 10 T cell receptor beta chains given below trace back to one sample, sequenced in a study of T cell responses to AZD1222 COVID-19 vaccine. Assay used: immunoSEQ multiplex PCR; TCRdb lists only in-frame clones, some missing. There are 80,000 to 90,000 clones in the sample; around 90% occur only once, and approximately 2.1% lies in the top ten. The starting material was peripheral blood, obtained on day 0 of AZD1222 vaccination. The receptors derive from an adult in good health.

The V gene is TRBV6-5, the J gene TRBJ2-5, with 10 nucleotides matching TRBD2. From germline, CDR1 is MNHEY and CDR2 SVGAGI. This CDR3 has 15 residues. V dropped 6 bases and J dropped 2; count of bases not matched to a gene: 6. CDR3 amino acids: CASRPTSGVQETQYF. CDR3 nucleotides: TGTGCCAGCAGGCCTACTAGCGGGGTTCAAGAGACCCAGTACTTC.

The CDR3 is CASSPDLRSGEQYF. CDR3 in DNA: TGCGCCAGCAGCCCGGACCTCCGATCGGGGGAGCAGTACTTC. This sequence joins TRBV5-1 and TRBJ2-7; weak D call: TRBD2 (5 bases). Trimming left V 4 bases short and J 7 bases short, with 18 bases between. The CDR3 covers 14 residues. In germline, CDR1 is SGHRS, CDR2 YFSETQ.

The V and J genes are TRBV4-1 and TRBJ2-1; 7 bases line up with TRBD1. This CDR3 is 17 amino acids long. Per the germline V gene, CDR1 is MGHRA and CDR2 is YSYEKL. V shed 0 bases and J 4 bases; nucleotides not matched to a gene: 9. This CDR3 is CASSQDLTGLGYNEQFF. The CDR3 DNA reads TGCGCCAGCAGCCAAGACCTGACAGGGCTAGGGTACAATGAGCAGTTCTTC.

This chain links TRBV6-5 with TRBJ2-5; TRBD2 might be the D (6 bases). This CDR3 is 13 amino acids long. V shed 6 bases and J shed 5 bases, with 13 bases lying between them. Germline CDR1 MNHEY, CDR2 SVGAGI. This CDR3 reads CASRKRGLETQYF. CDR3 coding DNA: TGTGCCAGCAGGAAACGGGGGTTGGAGACCCAGTACTTC.

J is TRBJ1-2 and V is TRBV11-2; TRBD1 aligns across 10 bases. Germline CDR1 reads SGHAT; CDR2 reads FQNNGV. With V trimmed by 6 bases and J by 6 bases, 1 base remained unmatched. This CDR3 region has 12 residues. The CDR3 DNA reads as TGTGCCAGCAGGGGACAGGGGCATGGCTACACCTTC. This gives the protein CASRGQGHGYTF.

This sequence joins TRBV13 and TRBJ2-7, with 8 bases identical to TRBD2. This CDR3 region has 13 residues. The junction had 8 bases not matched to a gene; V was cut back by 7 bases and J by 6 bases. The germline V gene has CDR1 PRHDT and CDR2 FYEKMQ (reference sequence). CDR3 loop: CASNLGGASEQYF. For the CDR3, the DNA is TGTGCCAGCAACCTCGGGGGGGCCTCCGAGCAGTACTTC.

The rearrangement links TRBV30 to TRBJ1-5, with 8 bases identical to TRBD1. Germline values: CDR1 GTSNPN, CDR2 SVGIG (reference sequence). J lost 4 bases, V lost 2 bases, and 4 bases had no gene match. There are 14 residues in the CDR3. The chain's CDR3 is CAWSSGQVNQPQHF. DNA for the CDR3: TGTGCCTGGAGTTCGGGACAGGTAAATCAGCCCCAGCATTTT.

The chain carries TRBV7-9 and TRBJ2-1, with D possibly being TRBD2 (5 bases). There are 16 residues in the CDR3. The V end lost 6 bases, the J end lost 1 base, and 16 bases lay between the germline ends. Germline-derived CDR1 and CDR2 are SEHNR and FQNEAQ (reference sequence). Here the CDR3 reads CASSRASGTSYNEQFF. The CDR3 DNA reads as TGTGCCAGCAGTCGAGCCAGCGGTACGTCCTACAATGAGCAGTTCTTC. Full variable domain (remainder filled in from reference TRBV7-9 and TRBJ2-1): DTGVSQNPRHKITKRGQNVTFRCDPISEHNRLYWYRQTLGQGPEFLTYFQNEAQLEKSRLLSDRFSAERPKGSFSTLEIQRTEQGDSAMYLCASSRASGTSYNEQFFGPGTRLTVL.

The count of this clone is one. CDR3 sequence reads: CASSLVRGRNSPLHF. CDR3 DNA: TGTGCCAGCAGCTTAGTCAGGGGAAGAAACTCACCCCTCCACTTT. The chain joins TRBV7-2 to TRBJ1-6; D is possibly TRBD1 (6 bases). Germline V lookup: CDR1 SGHTA, CDR2 FQGNSA. The CDR3 spans 15 residues. Trimming took off 1 base at V and 10 bases at J, with 14 bases between the two ends.

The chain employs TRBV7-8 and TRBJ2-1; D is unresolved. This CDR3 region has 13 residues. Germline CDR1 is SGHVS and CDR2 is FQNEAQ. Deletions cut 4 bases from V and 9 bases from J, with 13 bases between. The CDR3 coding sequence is TGTGCCAGCAGCTCACGACGGGCTCGTGAGCAGTTCTTC. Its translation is CASSSRRAREQFF.